This T cell receptor beta chain was captured in a study of human T cells and chemical hapten exposure. Study information: Patients, chiefly female, had alopecia areata, totalis or universalis. Overall study findings and caveats: TCRs whose frequency exceeded 1 in 1000 remained the same following DPC sensitization. Having alopecia, donors may respond immunologically unlike healthy people.

The CDR3 contains 16 residues. V shed 5 bases and J 2 bases; nucleotides not matched to a gene: 5. Germline V gene lookup returns CDR1 LNHDA and CDR2 SQIVND (reference sequence). MiXCR was run by TCRdb on the RACE reads, yielding one entry per CDR3 protein. The sample lists roughly 120,000 distinct CDR3 sequences, roughly 13% seen once, with around 0.99% in the top ten. Stated time point: patch test 1, 2 weeks after DPC sensitization. Documented treatment: therapeutic diphenylcyclopropenone sensitization with weekly scalp DPC. Sample donors consisted of patients with alopecia, aged 18 to 70 years, who were suitable for DPC. Note on this clonotype: What it binds is unknown.

The receptor was derived from a young man with alopecia areata. Some clones in this sample may be carry-over from other donors' samples. The V call is TRBV19, the J call TRBJ2-3, with 12 bases identical to TRBD2. The sequenced sample was whole blood, obtained in connection with sensitization to the hapten diphenylcyclopropenone (DPC). The DNA of the CDR3 is TGTGCCAGTAGTGTTGGACTAGCGGGGATCACAGATACGCAGTATTTT. Protein product: CASSVGLAGITDTQYF.